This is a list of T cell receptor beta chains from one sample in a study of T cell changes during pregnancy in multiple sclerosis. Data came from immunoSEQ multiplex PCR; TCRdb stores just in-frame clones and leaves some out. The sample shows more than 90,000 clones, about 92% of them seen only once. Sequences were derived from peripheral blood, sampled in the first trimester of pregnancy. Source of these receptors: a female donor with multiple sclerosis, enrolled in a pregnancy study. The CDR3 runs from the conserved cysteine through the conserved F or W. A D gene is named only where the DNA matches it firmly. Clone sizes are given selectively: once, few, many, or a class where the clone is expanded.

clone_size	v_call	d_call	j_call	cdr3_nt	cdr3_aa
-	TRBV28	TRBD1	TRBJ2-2	TGTGCCAGCAGCCTGGGACAGGCCACCGGGGAGCTGTTTTTT	CASSLGQATGELFF
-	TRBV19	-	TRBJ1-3	TGTGCCAGTAGTATGGACAGCTCTGGAAACACCATATATTTT	CASSMDSSGNTIYF
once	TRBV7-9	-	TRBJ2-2	TGTGCCAGCAGCTCCAGACTCCTCCCCGGGGAGCTGTTTTTT	CASSSRLLPGELFF
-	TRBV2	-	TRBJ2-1	TGTGCCAGCAGTGATCCAGGGGAGCAGTTCTTC	CASSDPGEQFF
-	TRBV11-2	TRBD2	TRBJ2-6	TGTGCCAGCAGCTTAGGGCCGACTGGGGGGGGCGTCCTGACTTTC	CASSLGPTGGGVLTF
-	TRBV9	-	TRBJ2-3	TGTGCCAGCAGCCCCATGGACAGAACAGATACGCAGTATTTT	CASSPMDRTDTQYF
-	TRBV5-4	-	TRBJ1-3	TGTGCCAGCAGCTTTCGAATCCCCAGGGGAACTGGAAACACCATATATTTT	CASSFRIPRGTGNTIYF
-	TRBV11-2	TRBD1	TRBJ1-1	TGTGCCAGCAGCTTAGGACAGGGGAGGACTGAAGCTTTCTTT	CASSLGQGRTEAFF
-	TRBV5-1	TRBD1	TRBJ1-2	TGCGCCAGCAGCTTAGGGACAGTCCATGGCTACACCTTC	CASSLGTVHGYTF
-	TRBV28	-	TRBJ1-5	TGTGCCAGCAGCCCGCCCCGAGGTCAGCCCCAGCATTTT	CASSPPRGQPQHF
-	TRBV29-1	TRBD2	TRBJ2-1	TGCAGCGTTAAGGGGCCTAGCGGGAGGGCCCTCGGCAATGAGCAGTTCTTC	CSVKGPSGRALGNEQFF
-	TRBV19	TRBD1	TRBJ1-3	TGTGCCAGTAGTAAAAGCGACAGGGGTGAAAACACCATATATTTT	CASSKSDRGENTIYF
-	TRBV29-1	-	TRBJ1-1	TGCAGCGTTGACCGGCAGGGATTGAACACTGAAGCTTTCTTT	CSVDRQGLNTEAFF
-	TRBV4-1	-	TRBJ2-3	TGCGCCAGCAGCCAAGGTACAGGGAAGGCATCAGATACGCAGTATTTT	CASSQGTGKASDTQYF
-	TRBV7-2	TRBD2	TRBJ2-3	TGTGCCAGCAGCGACCCGGGGACTAGAGAGTATTTT	CASSDPGTREYF
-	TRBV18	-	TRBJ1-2	TGTGCCAGCTCACCTGAGCATAAACCCTATGGCTACACCTTC	CASSPEHKPYGYTF
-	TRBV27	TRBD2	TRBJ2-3	TGTGCCACCCGGGACGGGAGGGACATCACAGATACGCAGTATTTT	CATRDGRDITDTQYF
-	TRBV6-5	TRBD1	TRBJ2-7	TGTGCCAGCAGTTACTCCCGGGACAGGGGGAGAGAGCAGTACTTC	CASSYSRDRGREQYF
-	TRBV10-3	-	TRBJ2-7	TGTGCCATCAGGGCGGACAGAGGCGAGCAGTACTTC	CAIRADRGEQYF
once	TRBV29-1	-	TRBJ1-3	TGCAGCGTCCACGGAGGAGAACAGAGCTCTGGAAACACCATATATTTT	CSVHGGEQSSGNTIYF
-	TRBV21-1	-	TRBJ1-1	TGTGCCAGCAGCAAAGGCAGGGATAAATATGAAGCTTTCTTT	CASSKGRDKYEAFF
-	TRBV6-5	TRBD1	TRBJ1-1	TGTGCCAGCAGTGGCCACGGGACAGGGAGTTCTGAAGCTTTCTTT	CASSGHGTGSSEAFF
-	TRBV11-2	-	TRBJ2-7	TGTGCCAGCAGCTTCGCGGGACCTCCCTACGAGCAGTACTTC	CASSFAGPPYEQYF
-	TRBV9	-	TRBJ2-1	TGTGCCAGCATCACCCTCCACCCCTCGACAGCGTGCTCCTACAATGAGCAGTTCTTC	CASITLHPSTACSYNEQFF
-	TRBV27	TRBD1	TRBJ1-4	TGTGCCAGCAGTTTACGATACAGGGGGGGATCTAATGAAAAACTGTTTTTT	CASSLRYRGGSNEKLFF
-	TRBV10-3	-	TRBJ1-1	TGTGCCATCAGTGAGCCTGGGGCCGGATACACTGAAGCTTTCTTT	CAISEPGAGYTEAFF
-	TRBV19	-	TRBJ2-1	TGTGCCACCCAGCAGGGGTCCTACAATGAGCAGTTCTTC	CATQQGSYNEQFF
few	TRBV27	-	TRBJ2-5	TGTGCCAGCAGTCGTACACTAGGGGGGGGCGAGACCCAGTACTTC	CASSRTLGGGETQYF
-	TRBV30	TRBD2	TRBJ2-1	TGTGCCTGGACTGTGACTAGCGGGTACAATGAGCAGTTCTTC	CAWTVTSGYNEQFF
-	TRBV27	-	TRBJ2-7	TGTGCCAGCAGTCCCCAACAGGGCTACGAGCAGTACTTC	CASSPQQGYEQYF
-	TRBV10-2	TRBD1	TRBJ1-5	TGCGCCAGCAGCACAGGGGGCAATCAGCCCCAGCATTTT	CASSTGGNQPQHF
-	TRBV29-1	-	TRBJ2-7	TGCAGCGTTGAAGGCGGCCGGACCTACGAGCAGTACTTC	CSVEGGRTYEQYF
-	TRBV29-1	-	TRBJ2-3	TGCAGCGTTGAAACAGGTAGCACAGATACGCAGTATTTT	CSVETGSTDTQYF
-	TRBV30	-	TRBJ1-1	TGTGCCTGGAGTCCGAGGACTGAAGCTTTCTTT	CAWSPRTEAFF
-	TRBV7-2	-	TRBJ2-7	TGTGCCAGCAGTTTCCCCCCTGGGCCCGAGCAGTACTTC	CASSFPPGPEQYF
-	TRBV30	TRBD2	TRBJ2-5	TGTGCCTGGAGTGTATTAGCGGGGGGGGAGACCCAGTACTTC	CAWSVLAGGETQYF
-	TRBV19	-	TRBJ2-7	TGTGCCAGTAGTATAGATTGGACTTCCTACGAGCAGTACTTC	CASSIDWTSYEQYF
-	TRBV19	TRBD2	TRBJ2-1	TGTGCCAGTAGTATTGGACGCGGGACTAGCGGGAGTCAGGAGCAGTTCTTC	CASSIGRGTSGSQEQFF
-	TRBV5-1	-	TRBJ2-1	TGCGCCAGCAGCTTGGTCCGGGGGGCGCCTTCGTCGGAGCAGTTCTTC	CASSLVRGAPSSEQFF
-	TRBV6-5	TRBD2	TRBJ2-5	TGTGCCAGCAGTTACGGGCTAGCGGCTGGGGGGACCCAGTACTTC	CASSYGLAAGGTQYF
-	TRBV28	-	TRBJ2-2	TGTGCCAGCAGTTTATGGAACAGGGTGGCCGGGGAGCTGTTTTTT	CASSLWNRVAGELFF